The 5 T cell receptor beta chains below were found in one sample sequenced in a study of blood T cell repertoires in COVID-19. Libraries were prepared by immunoSEQ multiplex PCR; TCRdb keeps only in-frame clonotypes and omits some of them. The sample has roughly 92,000 clones, about nine tenths seen once. Source material: peripheral blood. Source of these receptors: a man in his forties or fifties with acute or convalescent COVID-19.

This clone appeared a single time. The chain couples TRBV4-1 to TRBJ2-5; TRBD2 agrees at 8 bases. Germline values: CDR1 MGHRA, CDR2 YSYEKL. The V gene end was trimmed by 1 base and the J gene end by 9 bases; junction bases not matched to a gene: 4. CDR3 length: 13 amino acids. CDR3 loop: CASSQADGGAQYF. CDR3 DNA: TGCGCCAGCAGCCAAGCCGACGGGGGGGCCCAGTACTTC.

The rearrangement uses TRBV6-4 and TRBJ1-1; TRBD1 aligns across 8 bases. After removal of 4 bases from V and 4 bases from J, the junction contained 11 bases not matched to a gene. Germline-derived CDR1 and CDR2 are MRHNA and SNTAGT. This CDR3 comprises 16 residues. As DNA, the CDR3 is TGTGCCAGCAGTGCCCTGGCAGGGGGCTTGGCCACTGAAGCTTTCTTT. It specifies CASSALAGGLATEAFF.

V is TRBV19 and J is TRBJ1-5; D uncertain. V was shortened by 4 bases and J by 8 bases, with 15 bases between the two germline ends. The germline gives CDR1 LNHDA, CDR2 SQIVND (reference sequence). The CDR3 has 14 amino acids. This CDR3 is CASSRVGSGEPQHF. In DNA, the CDR3 is TGTGCCAGTAGTAGGGTGGGGAGCGGGGAGCCCCAGCATTTT.

This chain connects TRBV9 to TRBJ1-1, with D possibly being TRBD1 (6 bases). The CDR3 contains 19 residues. Germline V gene data show CDR1 as SGDLS and CDR2 as YYNGEE. V was trimmed by 4 bases and J by 5 bases, leaving 30 bases between them. CDR3 loop: CASSIRQGTPESLLTEAFF. CDR3 nucleotide sequence: TGTGCCAGCAGCATTCGCCAAGGGACACCTGAATCCCTTTTAACTGAAGCTTTCTTT.

This sequence joins TRBV19 and TRBJ2-2; tentatively, D is TRBD2 (5 bases). CDR1 is LNHDA, CDR2 SQIVND, per germline (reference sequence). Trimming left V 5 bases short and J 7 bases short, with 20 bases between. CDR3 size: 16 residues. Here the CDR3 reads CASSGPLEVSGGELFF. CDR3 nucleotides: TGTGCCAGTAGTGGCCCCCTCGAAGTGAGCGGCGGGGAGCTGTTTTTT.